Listed here are 30 T cell receptor beta chains from one sample, sequenced in a study of T cell responses to AZD1222 COVID-19 vaccine. Generated by immunoSEQ multiplex PCR, the TCRdb table keeps only in-frame clones and is missing some. This sample carries some 120,000 clones, approximately 90% of them seen once, and the ten largest clones take roughly 7%. Sequenced here: peripheral blood, sampled on day 0 of AZD1222 vaccination. The origin of the receptors is an adult in good health.

This chain uses TRBV19 with TRBJ2-1, with 9 nucleotides matching TRBD2. The CDR3 totals 19 residues. Germline V lookup: CDR1 LNHDA, CDR2 SQIVND (reference sequence). The V gene end was trimmed by 1 base and the J gene end by 3 bases; junction bases not matched to a gene: 13. CDR3 DNA sequence: TGTGCCAGTAGTATAGGTCCGTCTATAGCGGGAGCGTTCTACAATGAGCAGTTCTTC. Protein sequence: CASSIGPSIAGAFYNEQFF.

This chain's CDR3 is CATSQGTNEKLFF. The CDR3 DNA sequence: TGTGCCACCAGTCAGGGAACTAATGAAAAACTGTTTTTT. The chain has TRBV24-1 and TRBJ1-4; D perhaps matches TRBD1 (5 bases). Germline V gene sequence: CDR1 KGHDR, CDR2 SFDVKD. Trimming stripped 6 bases from V and 1 base from J, with 5 bases between. The CDR3 contains 13 residues.

V gene TRBV12-3 or TRBV12-4 combines with J gene TRBJ2-3; D uncertain. V gave up 4 bases and J gave up 4 bases, with 6 bases separating them. CDR3 length: 12 residues. The CDR3 reads CASSWYSDTQYF. The DNA for the CDR3 is TGTGCCAGCAGTTGGTATTCAGATACGCAGTATTTT.

The rearrangement uses TRBV28 and TRBJ1-2, with no clear D. Trimming left V 2 bases short and J 5 bases short, with 12 bases between. CDR1 and CDR2 from the germline V gene are MDHEN and SYDVKM. The length of the CDR3 is 14 residues. CDR3 in amino acids: CASSLQQLQYGYTF. As DNA, the CDR3 is TGTGCCAGCAGTTTACAACAGCTTCAATATGGCTACACCTTC.

The chain links TRBV2 to TRBJ2-4; 10 nucleotides align to TRBD1. With 9 bases clipped from V and 5 bases from J, the junction kept 4 bases outside the gene matches. This CDR3 has 13 amino acids. Germline CDR1 reads SNHLY; CDR2 reads FYNNEI. Here the CDR3 reads CASSGQGENIQYF. Written as DNA, the CDR3 is TGTGCCAGTTCCGGACAGGGGGAAAACATTCAGTACTTC. Full variable domain (rest looked up from reference TRBV2 and TRBJ2-4): EPEVTQTPSHQVTQMGQEVILRCVPISNHLYFYWYRQILGQKVEFLVSFYNNEISEKSEIFDDQFSVERPDGSNFTLKIRSTKLEDSAMYFCASSGQGENIQYFGAGTRLSVL.

The V and J genes are TRBV14 and TRBJ2-1; D is unclear. Germline V gene sequence: CDR1 SGHDN, CDR2 FVKESK. The CDR3 loop spans 13 amino acids. The germline V and J ends were trimmed by 2 bases and 8 bases, with 10 bases remaining between them. The CDR3 coding sequence is TGTGCCAGCAGCCAAATCAGCATGGATGAGCAGTTCTTC. This codes for CASSQISMDEQFF.

This chain connects TRBV5-1 to TRBJ2-1; a possible D gene is TRBD2 (5 bases). Germline V gene lookup returns CDR1 SGHRS and CDR2 YFSETQ. Between the trimmed V and J ends, which lost 0 bases and 5 bases, there was a span of 12 bases. This CDR3 is built from 15 residues. CDR3 in DNA: TGCGCCAGCAGCTTGGTTACTAGTTATAACAATGAGCAGTTCTTC. Protein: CASSLVTSYNNEQFF.

The V and J genes are TRBV4-1 and TRBJ2-2; 7 bases align to TRBD2. Germline CDR1 and CDR2: MGHRA and YSYEKL. V gave up 3 bases and J gave up 1 base; unmatched junction bases: 5. This CDR3 has 16 residues. The DNA for the CDR3 is TGCGCCAGCAGCCACCTTGGGGGGGGGAACACCGGGGAGCTGTTTTTT. Translating it yields CASSHLGGGNTGELFF.

The chain uses TRBV7-2 and TRBJ1-5; 8 nucleotides align to TRBD1. V lost 2 bases to trimming and J lost 7 bases; unmatched junction nucleotides: 10. The CDR3 loop spans 16 amino acids. In germline, CDR1 is SGHTA, CDR2 FQGNSA. As DNA, the CDR3 is TGTGCCAGCAGCTTATCGGCAGACAGGGGAGGCCAGCCCCAGCATTTT. This codes for CASSLSADRGGQPQHF.

The J gene is TRBJ1-1, the V gene TRBV7-3; a possible D gene is TRBD1 (5 bases). The CDR3 spans 13 residues. Germline V gene lookup returns CDR1 SGHTA and CDR2 FQGTGA. Trimming shortened V by 6 bases and J by 4 bases, and 12 bases separated the two germline ends. Written as DNA, the CDR3 is TGTGCCAGCAGTCTAGAAGGGGTCACTGAAGCTTTCTTT. It specifies CASSLEGVTEAFF.

This chain connects TRBV9 to TRBJ1-1; D possibly corresponds to TRBD1 (5 bases). This CDR3 has 12 residues. V was cut by 0 bases and J by 7 bases, with 7 bases left in between. CDR1 and CDR2 (germline): SGDLS, YYNGEE. Here the CDR3 reads CASSVGRGEAFF. CDR3 DNA: TGTGCCAGCAGCGTAGGTAGGGGTGAAGCTTTCTTT.

J is TRBJ1-5 and V is TRBV28; no definite D call. CDR3 length: 14 amino acids. Trimming stripped 3 bases from V and 2 bases from J, with 8 bases between. The germline gives CDR1 MDHEN, CDR2 SYDVKM. This CDR3 is CASSFQLGNQPQHF. The CDR3 bases are TGTGCCAGCAGTTTTCAGCTGGGCAATCAGCCCCAGCATTTT.

The chain joins TRBV6-1 to TRBJ2-7, with 10 bases identical to TRBD2. J lost 6 bases, V lost 2 bases, and 10 bases had no gene match. CDR1 MNHNS and CDR2 SASEGT come from the germline V gene. This CDR3 has 16 amino acids. CDR3 sequence (DNA): TGTGCCAGCAGTGAAAACGTACTAGCGGGGCGGGCCGAGCAGTACTTC. Translation gives CASSENVLAGRAEQYF.

The rearrangement links TRBV18 to TRBJ2-3, with 11 bases that match TRBD2. This CDR3 is built from 15 residues. Trimming at V came to 3 bases and at J to 5 bases, leaving 4 bases not matched to a gene. Looked up from germline, CDR1 is KGHSH and CDR2 is LQKENI. CDR3 loop: CASSPTSGTGDTQYF. The DNA for the CDR3 is TGTGCCAGCTCACCGACTAGCGGGACTGGAGATACGCAGTATTTT.

The chain combines TRBV28 with TRBJ2-7; 7 bases agree with TRBD1. CDR1 is MDHEN, CDR2 SYDVKM, per germline. J gave up 7 bases and V 6 bases, and 18 bases lay outside the gene matches. The CDR3 extends over 16 amino acids. The CDR3 loop is CASSLGGVTVRREQYF. For the CDR3, the DNA is TGTGCCAGCAGCCTAGGGGGCGTGACGGTACGACGGGAGCAGTACTTC.

CDR3 bases: TGCAGCGTTGAGGGCAGGGAAGAGACCCAGTACTTC. Translated: CSVEGREETQYF. The chain couples TRBV29-1 to TRBJ2-5; a weak D match, TRBD1 (5 bases). The CDR3 is 12 amino acids. Germline CDR1 and CDR2: SQVTM and ANQGSEA. V was shortened by 3 bases and J by 3 bases, with 8 bases between the two germline ends.

The rearrangement links TRBV19 to TRBJ2-5, with 11 bases aligning to TRBD2. Germline CDR1 is LNHDA and CDR2 is SQIVND (reference sequence). After removal of 6 bases from V and 5 bases from J, the junction contained 8 bases not matched to a gene. This CDR3 spans 15 amino acids. DNA for the CDR3: TGTGCCAGTAGGGGTCTAGCGGGAGGATTGGAGACCCAGTACTTC. Its translation is CASRGLAGGLETQYF.

V usage is TRBV5-4 and J usage is TRBJ2-2; D remains unclear. V was cut by 5 bases and J by 1 base, with 9 bases left in between. CDR1 and CDR2 (germline): SGHNT, YYREEE (reference sequence). The CDR3 loop spans 14 amino acids. DNA of the CDR3: TGTGCCAGCAGTAAAGTTAGGAACACCGGGGAGCTGTTTTTT. Translation: CASSKVRNTGELFF.

This clone was counted a few times. The V gene is TRBV6-6, the J gene TRBJ1-5, with D maybe TRBD1 (6 bases). This CDR3 has 16 residues. V lost 6 bases, J lost 5 bases, and 20 bases lay in between. Per the germline V gene, CDR1 is MNHNY and CDR2 is SVGAGI (reference sequence). The CDR3 nucleotides read TGTGCCAGCAGACGATCAGACAGGACGGGCGATCAGCCCCAGCATTTT. Translation: CASRRSDRTGDQPQHF.

V and J are TRBV18 and TRBJ1-1, with 11 bases that match TRBD1. Losses at the gene ends were 6 bases for V and 7 bases for J; bases not matched to a gene: 10. The CDR3 is made up of 15 amino acids. In germline, CDR1 is KGHSH, CDR2 LQKENI. The DNA of the CDR3 is TGTGCCAGCTCCCGGACAGGGGGCTCTTCCGTTGAAGCTTTCTTT. It is translated as CASSRTGGSSVEAFF. Supplemented by reference TRBV18 and TRBJ1-1, the full variable domain reads NAGVMQNPRHLVRRRGQEARLRCSPMKGHSHVYWYRQLPEEGLKFMVYLQKENIIDESGMPKERFSAEFPKEGPSILRIQQVVRGDSAAYFCASSRTGGSSVEAFFGQGTRLTVV.

The chain combines TRBV28 with TRBJ1-1; D is perhaps TRBD1 (5 bases). V lost 6 bases and J 1 base, leaving 12 bases between the germline ends. The CDR3 covers 14 residues. From germline, CDR1 is MDHEN and CDR2 SYDVKM. The CDR3 here is CASSLRGGNTEAFF. The DNA of the CDR3 is TGTGCCAGCAGCCTCCGGGGGGGGAACACTGAAGCTTTCTTT.

This clone was observed once. The chain couples TRBV5-6 to TRBJ2-2; weak D call: TRBD2 (5 bases). Germline V gene sequence: CDR1 SGHDT, CDR2 YYEEEE. This CDR3 is 13 amino acids long. The V end lost 4 bases, the J end lost 5 bases, and 9 bases lay between the germline ends. CDR3 nucleotides: TGTGCCAGCAGCCCACTAGTGACCGGGGAGCTGTTTTTT. Its protein product is CASSPLVTGELFF.

V and J are TRBV19 and TRBJ1-5; TRBD1 aligns across 10 bases. The CDR3 is 15 residues long. V lost 4 bases and J lost 6; bases outside the gene matches: 6. In germline, CDR1 is LNHDA, CDR2 SQIVND (reference sequence). The CDR3 spells CASSRGQGLGQPQHF. The CDR3 nucleotides are TGTGCCAGTAGTAGGGGACAGGGGTTGGGTCAGCCCCAGCATTTT.

This clone appeared once. V and J are TRBV28 and TRBJ2-1, with 9 bases matching TRBD2. From germline, CDR1 is MDHEN and CDR2 SYDVKM. The CDR3 has 16 residues. With 7 bases clipped from V and 4 bases from J, the junction kept 11 bases outside the gene matches. DNA of the CDR3: TGTGCCAGCACCCAGACTAGCGGACCAATTTACAATGAGCAGTTCTTC. It is translated as CASTQTSGPIYNEQFF. Full variable domain (remainder filled in from reference TRBV28 and TRBJ2-1): DVKVTQSSRYLVKRTGEKVFLECVQDMDHENMFWYRQDPGLGLRLIYFSYDVKMKEKGDIPEGYSVSREKKERFSLILESASTNQTSMYLCASTQTSGPIYNEQFFGPGTRLTVL.

This chain uses TRBV29-1 with TRBJ2-4; 9 bases agree with TRBD2. The CDR3 sequence is 14 residues long. After removal of 6 bases from V and 5 bases from J, the junction contained 8 bases not matched to a gene. Germline assignment: CDR1 SQVTM and CDR2 ANQGSEA. CDR3 amino acids: CSVIAGAGENIQYF. The CDR3 nucleotides are TGCAGCGTCATAGCGGGGGCCGGGGAAAACATTCAGTACTTC. Drawing the rest from reference TRBV29-1 and TRBJ2-4, the complete variable domain is SAVISQKPSRDICQRGTSLTIQCQVDSQVTMMFWYRQQPGQSLTLIATANQGSEATYESGFVIDKFPISRPNLTFSTLTVSNMSPEDSSIYLCSVIAGAGENIQYFGAGTRLSVL.

This rearrangement joins TRBV4-3 to TRBJ1-2; no clear D. Trimming took off 0 bases at V and 8 bases at J, with 13 bases between the two ends. Germline V gene data show CDR1 as LGHNA and CDR2 as YSLEER. This CDR3 has 14 residues. The CDR3 DNA reads as TGCGCCAGCAGCCAAGATTCCCAGCGAGGCGGCTACACCTTC. Encoded protein: CASSQDSQRGGYTF.

V and J are TRBV7-2 and TRBJ1-5, with 7 bases lining up with TRBD1. Trimming at V came to 5 bases and at J to 3 bases, leaving 7 bases not matched to a gene. From germline, CDR1 is SGHTA and CDR2 FQGNSA. CDR3 length: 15 residues. The CDR3 is CASSEVTGNNQPQHF. DNA for the CDR3: TGTGCCAGCAGCGAGGTGACAGGGAACAATCAGCCCCAGCATTTT.

Of note for this clone: Other nucleotide sequences from this sample produce the same CDR3. This chain joins TRBV11-2 and TRBJ2-1; TRBD2 is a possible D gene (5 bases). Germline assignment: CDR1 SGHAT and CDR2 FQNNGV. The CDR3 consists of 15 residues. With 1 base removed from V and 4 bases from J, the gap between germline ends came to 11 bases. The CDR3 spells CASSLGLADYNEQFF. As DNA, the CDR3 is TGTGCCAGCAGCTTAGGCCTAGCAGATTACAATGAGCAGTTCTTC.

The chain has TRBV5-1 and TRBJ2-5; D is undetermined. This CDR3 spans 12 amino acids. Trimming took off 3 bases at V and 1 base at J, with 4 bases between the two ends. CDR1 and CDR2 (germline): SGHRS, YFSETQ. In nucleotides, the CDR3 is TGCGCCAGCAGCTGGACCCAAGAGACCCAGTACTTC. As protein: CASSWTQETQYF.

CDR3 sequence (DNA): TGTGCCAGCAGTACCCGACAGGGGGCCAGTGAAGCTTTCTTT. Translating gives CASSTRQGASEAFF. The V call is TRBV6-5, the J call TRBJ1-1; 10 bases agree with TRBD1. CDR1 is MNHEY, CDR2 SVGAGI, per germline. CDR3 size: 14 residues. Germline trimming cut 5 bases from V and 7 bases from J; bases unmatched to any gene: 7.